The present T cell receptor (beta chain) was sequenced within a study of blood T cell repertoires in COVID-19. In the authors' methods: Nucleated cell number was recorded as an estimate derived from reference gene primer amplification. Repertoires were generated with immunoSEQ multiplex PCR, while TCRdb's copy carries only in-frame clones and drops some. D and trimming were read from the DNA, whereas the V and J calls and clone size are those reported in that table. Among around 450,000 clones listed, around 89% were seen once. CDR1 MNHEY and CDR2 SVGAGI come from the germline V gene. CDR3 length equals 12 residues. The V end was cut by 5 bases, the J end by 8 bases, with 7 bases between.

The sample taken for sequencing was peripheral blood. This clonotype originated in a woman aged 30 to 39 with acute or convalescent COVID-19. This chain connects TRBV6-5 to TRBJ1-6, with D unresolved. The CDR3 nucleotides are TGTGCCAGCAGTAGCCGGGATTCACCCCTCCACTTT. It translates to CASSSRDSPLHF.